Shown below are 18 T cell receptor beta chains from a single sample sequenced in a study of neurological immune-mediated disorders. Using its own MiXCR run on the 5' RACE reads, TCRdb lists one record per CDR3 protein. The table has 27,000 or so distinct CDR3 sequences, over 3% seen once. The sequencing input was PBMCs. The origin of the receptors is a woman in her 30s with multiple sclerosis.

This clonotype appeared many times. The chain's CDR3 is CASSLRSSRGTGELFF. Here the CDR3 DNA reads TGCGCCAGCAGCTTGAGGAGTTCTCGCGGCACCGGGGAGCTGTTTTTT. V is TRBV5-1 and J is TRBJ2-2; no clear D. Germline loops: CDR1 SGHRS, CDR2 YFSETQ. The CDR3 has 16 amino acids. Deletions cut 1 base from V and 4 bases from J, with 14 bases between.

Sample share makes this clonotype medium-sized. This sequence joins TRBV29-1 and TRBJ1-1; the D gene is possibly TRBD1 (5 bases). Per germline, CDR1 SQVTM and CDR2 ANQGSEA. The CDR3 is made up of 11 amino acids. V lost 2 bases, J lost 11 bases, and 12 bases lay in between. CDR3 DNA sequence: TGCAGCGTTGAACGGGGACCGGAGGCTTTCTTT. This encodes CSVERGPEAFF.

Details on this clonotype: A much larger clone is a single base away; this may be a read error. The J gene is TRBJ2-1, the V gene TRBV5-1, with a tentative D call TRBD2 (5 bases). The V end lost 4 bases, the J end lost 1 base, and 21 bases lay between the germline ends. The CDR3 has 18 amino acids. Germline CDR1 is SGHRS and CDR2 is YFSETQ. This chain's CDR3 is CASSDTKRAARSYNEQFF. CDR3 nucleotides: TGCGCCAGCAGCGACACCAAGAGGGCGGCGAGATCCTACAATGAGCAGTTCTTC. The variable domain in full, with the rest retrieved from reference TRBV5-1 and TRBJ2-1, is KAGVTQTPRYLIKTRGQQVTLSCSPISGHRSVSWYQQTPGQGLQFLFEYFSETQRNKGNFPGRFSGRQFSNSRSEMNVSTLELGDSALYLCASSDTKRAARSYNEQFFGPGTRLTVL.

This clonotype ranks as medium-sized (0.01 to 0.1%). The chain links TRBV20-1 to TRBJ2-7; D call uncertain. V was cut by 5 bases and J by 9 bases, with 11 bases left in between. Germline values: CDR1 DFQATT, CDR2 SNEGSKA (reference sequence). The CDR3 consists of 10 residues. The CDR3 DNA reads TGCAGTGCTTCCCCCATGTGGCAGTACTTC. It specifies CSASPMWQYF.

This clonotype was counted ten times or more. The V call is TRBV7-2, the J call TRBJ2-2, with D uncertain. Germline CDR1 SGHTA, CDR2 FQGNSA. With 1 base removed from V and 4 bases from J, the gap between germline ends came to 13 bases. The CDR3 is 16 residues long. The CDR3, as DNA: TGTGCCAGCAGCTTAGTTGGTCAGTCCGGCACCGGGGAGCTGTTTTTT. The encoded protein is CASSLVGQSGTGELFF.

This clonotype was counted many times. V and J are TRBV7-9 and TRBJ1-3; no reliable D call. Germline CDR1 SEHNR, CDR2 FQNEAQ (reference sequence). V lost 8 bases, J lost 6 bases, and 17 bases lay in between. CDR3 length: 14 amino acids. CDR3 protein: CASEPRHHENTIYF. In DNA, the CDR3 is TGTGCCAGCGAACCTCGGCATCATGAAAACACCATATATTTT.

At least ten counts were recorded for this clonotype. The chain couples TRBV20-1 to TRBJ1-1; tentatively, D is TRBD1 (5 bases). CDR1 is DFQATT and CDR2 is SNEGSKA in the germline V gene (reference sequence). Trimming removed 6 bases from V and 6 bases from J, with 17 bases in between. The CDR3 length is 13 residues. For the CDR3, the DNA is TGCAGTGCCCCCAGCAGGGATCACGCTGAAGCTTTCTTT. Encoded protein: CSAPSRDHAEAFF.

This clonotype was found a few times. The chain is built from TRBV6-2 or TRBV6-3 and TRBJ1-1, with unresolved D. The CDR3 extends over 13 amino acids. Trimming shortened V by 4 bases and J by 6 bases, and 12 bases separated the two germline ends. The germline V gene has CDR1 MNHEY and CDR2 SVGEGT. The CDR3: CASSLVPLSEAFF. In nucleotides, the CDR3 is TGTGCCAGCAGTTTAGTGCCTCTCTCTGAAGCTTTCTTT.

The table lists this clonotype with many counts. The chain combines TRBV27 with TRBJ1-5, with 7 bases aligning to TRBD1. V was pared by 4 bases and J by 5 bases, with 8 bases of the junction left unmatched. Germline V gene sequence: CDR1 MNHEY, CDR2 SMNVEV (reference sequence). This CDR3 is 15 amino acids long. This CDR3 is CASSSTYRGYQPQHF. The DNA for the CDR3 is TGTGCCAGCAGTTCCACTTACAGGGGATATCAGCCCCAGCATTTT.

Of note for this clonotype: This may come from a read error, since a much larger clone is one base off. CDR3 DNA sequence: TGTGCCAGCAGTTTGGGAAAGAACACTGAAGCTTTCTTT. This sequence encodes CASSLGKNTEAFF. V and J are TRBV27 and TRBJ1-1; D remains unclear. The length of the CDR3 is 13 residues. Trimming stripped 3 bases from V and 1 base from J, with 6 bases between. Germline assignment: CDR1 MNHEY and CDR2 SMNVEV (reference sequence).

This clonotype is judged medium-sized. The V call is TRBV20-1, the J call TRBJ2-1; 14 bases fit TRBD2. V lost 6 bases, J lost 6 bases, and 7 bases stayed unmatched. CDR3 length equals 15 residues. Germline loops: CDR1 DFQATT, CDR2 SNEGSKA (reference sequence). CDR3 amino acids: CSAPPGLAGGNEQFF. In nucleotides, the CDR3 is TGCAGTGCCCCACCCGGACTAGCGGGGGGCAATGAGCAGTTCTTC.

This clonotype has a count of ten or more. Relative to the germline gene, one junction end is altered; a read error may explain this. This chain's CDR3 is CASSYQGDQPQNF. For the CDR3, the DNA is TGTGCCAGCAGTTACCAGGGGGATCAGCCCCAGAATTTT. The V call is TRBV12-3 or TRBV12-4, the J call TRBJ1-5, with 7 bases fitting TRBD1. The CDR3 loop spans 13 amino acids.

In this sample, this clonotype turned up many times. The genes are TRBV5-1 and TRBJ2-2; 9 bases match TRBD2. Germline V CDR1 and CDR2: SGHRS, YFSETQ. This CDR3 has 13 amino acids. The V gene end was trimmed by 7 bases and the J gene end by 8 bases; junction bases not matched to a gene: 6. DNA for the CDR3: TGCGCCAGCCGCGGGAGGGCCTCGGGGGAGCTGTTTTTT. Translating gives CASRGRASGELFF.

This clonotype was observed at least ten times. V is TRBV10-3 and J is TRBJ2-3; D gene ambiguous. Germline V gives CDR1 ENHRY, CDR2 SYGVKD. V gave up 10 bases and J gave up 4 bases, with 12 bases separating them. There are 12 residues in the CDR3. DNA for the CDR3: TGTGCCACGGGCCCTGCCCCAGATACGCAGTATTTT. It codes for CATGPAPDTQYF.

This clonotype was recorded a few times. The chain combines TRBV29-1 with TRBJ2-7; D unresolved. The CDR3 contains 13 residues. Between the trimmed V and J ends, which lost 4 bases and 3 bases, there was a span of 13 bases. Per germline, CDR1 SQVTM and CDR2 ANQGSEA. The CDR3 region is CSVGSNQIYEQYF. The CDR3 region has the DNA TGCAGCGTTGGAAGTAACCAGATCTACGAGCAGTACTTC.

A remark on this clonotype: This may arise from a read error, as a much more abundant clone is one base away. The V call is TRBV12-3 or TRBV12-4, the J call TRBJ2-7; 7 bases match TRBD1. Unmatched junction bases numbered 7, after V lost 8 bases and J lost 0 bases. The CDR3 spans 14 residues. CDR3 in amino acids: CASRPEGASYEQYV. In nucleotides, the CDR3 is TGTGCCAGCCGCCCAGAGGGGGCCTCCTACGAGCAGTACGTC.

This clonotype was seen many times. The chain employs TRBV5-5 and TRBJ1-1; D might be TRBD1 (6 bases). The V gene lost 2 bases and the J gene lost 2 bases, with 16 bases spanning the gap. Germline V gene lookup returns CDR1 SGHKS and CDR2 YYEKEE (reference sequence). The CDR3 loop spans 16 amino acids. For the CDR3, the DNA is TGTGCCAGCAGCTTCCGGACAGAACCACGAAACACTGAAGCTTTCTTT. Encoded protein: CASSFRTEPRNTEAFF.

The chain employs TRBV11-2 and TRBJ2-7, with a weak D call TRBD1 (5 bases). Trimming took off 4 bases at V and 5 bases at J, with 15 bases between the two ends. Looked up from germline, CDR1 is SGHAT and CDR2 is FQNNGV. CDR3 length: 14 residues. The CDR3 DNA reads as TGTGCCAGCAGCTCGTTGATCAGGGTCCACGAGCAGTACTTC. As protein: CASSSLIRVHEQYF. Full variable domain (rest looked up from reference TRBV11-2 and TRBJ2-7): EAGVAQSPRYKIIEKRQSVAFWCNPISGHATLYWYQQILGQGPKLLIQFQNNGVVDDSQLPKDRFSAERLKGVDSTLKIQPAKLEDSAVYLCASSSLIRVHEQYFGPGTRLTVT.